Below, 19 T cell receptor beta chains from the same sample are listed, as sequenced in a study of cytomegalovirus exposure and HLA in healthy donors. The data were produced by immunoSEQ multiplex PCR, yet TCRdb's version contains in-frame clones alone and is incomplete. The sample holds 70,000 to 80,000 clones, about 93% seen once. The specimen was PBMCs. These receptors were obtained from a woman aged 18 to 35 in good health and CMV-seropositive.

V is TRBV5-8 and J is TRBJ1-6, with TRBD1 as a possible D gene (6 bases). Germline loops: CDR1 SGHTS, CDR2 YDEGEE. The CDR3 length is 18 residues. V shed 3 bases and J shed 5 bases, with 21 bases lying between them. The CDR3 protein is CASSYIVGATVDNSPLHF. For the CDR3, the DNA is TGTGCCAGCAGCTACATCGTGGGGGCCACAGTGGATAATTCACCCCTCCACTTT.

This chain uses TRBV30 with TRBJ1-3; D might be TRBD1 (6 bases). The length of the CDR3 is 16 residues. V lost 5 bases and J 0 bases, leaving 17 bases between the germline ends. CDR1 and CDR2 (germline): GTSNPN, SVGIG (reference sequence). CDR3 protein: CAWRTKGVDSGNTIYF. The CDR3 DNA follows: TGTGCCTGGCGAACGAAGGGGGTAGACTCTGGAAACACCATATATTTT.

CDR3: CASSQAGGLSYGYTF. CDR3 nucleotides: TGTGCCAGCAGCCAAGCGGGGGGGCTGAGCTATGGCTACACCTTC. The V gene is TRBV4-2, the J gene TRBJ1-2, with D possibly matching TRBD1 (6 bases). Germline values: CDR1 LGHNA, CDR2 YNFKEQ. This CDR3 is built from 15 residues. Deletions cut 1 base from V and 4 bases from J, with 13 bases between.

V gene TRBV28 combines with J gene TRBJ1-2, with TRBD1 identical over 8 bases. Germline V CDR1 and CDR2: MDHEN, SYDVKM. Germline trimming cut 5 bases from V and 4 bases from J; bases unmatched to any gene: 9. This CDR3 is 15 amino acids long. This CDR3 is CASSGQGARVYGYTF. The CDR3, as DNA: TGTGCCAGCAGTGGTCAGGGGGCGAGAGTCTATGGCTACACCTTC.

The V and J genes are TRBV4-1 and TRBJ2-7; 7 bases map to TRBD2. CDR1 MGHRA and CDR2 YSYEKL come from the germline V gene. The CDR3 has 16 residues. V lost 0 bases and J lost 5; bases outside the gene matches: 10. CDR3 DNA: TGCGCCAGCAGCCAAGATCGCGGGGGAGTGTTTGACGAGCAGTACTTC. Amino acid sequence: CASSQDRGGVFDEQYF.

This chain links TRBV5-5 with TRBJ1-5, with TRBD1 identical over 7 bases. This CDR3 is built from 15 residues. V trimming: 4 bases; J trimming: 3 bases; junction bases outside the gene matches: 7. Germline V gene data show CDR1 as SGHKS and CDR2 as YYEKEE (reference sequence). The DNA of the CDR3 is TGTGCCAGCAGCCCCACAGGGGTTGACAATCAGCCCCAGCATTTT. Amino acid sequence: CASSPTGVDNQPQHF.

The J gene is TRBJ2-3, the V gene TRBV15, with TRBD2 matching over 15 bases. The CDR3 is made up of 18 amino acids. Germline CDR1 and CDR2: LNHNV and YYDKDF (reference sequence). The junction had 8 bases not matched to a gene; V was cut back by 3 bases and J by 4 bases. The CDR3 sequence is CATSSSRGLAGGPDTQYF. CDR3 sequence (DNA): TGTGCCACCAGCAGTTCGAGAGGACTAGCGGGAGGGCCAGATACGCAGTATTTT.

This rearrangement joins TRBV6-6 to TRBJ2-3, with D perhaps matching TRBD2 (6 bases). V was shortened by 6 bases and J by 4 bases, with 20 bases between the two germline ends. From germline, CDR1 is MNHNY and CDR2 SVGAGI (reference sequence). The CDR3 is 16 amino acids. CDR3 residues: CASSREVAGTPDTQYF. CDR3 bases: TGTGCCAGCAGCCGCGAGGTGGCAGGGACTCCAGATACGCAGTATTTT.

This clone was counted a single time. V gene TRBV19 combines with J gene TRBJ1-2, with unresolved D. V gave up 5 bases and J gave up 5 bases, with 12 bases separating them. Germline CDR1 reads LNHDA; CDR2 reads SQIVND (reference sequence). This CDR3 is built from 13 residues. CDR3 sequence reads: CASSSRVDYGYTF. CDR3 nucleotides: TGTGCCAGTAGTTCCCGCGTCGATTATGGCTACACCTTC.

CDR3 sequence (DNA): TGTGCCAGCAGCCGAGGGACTAGCGGGAGCAATGAGCAGTTCTTC. It yields the protein CASSRGTSGSNEQFF. This chain links TRBV7-6 with TRBJ2-1; TRBD2 matches at 14 bases. Germline loops: CDR1 SGHVS, CDR2 FNYEAQ. Trimming cost V 5 bases and J 6 bases; bases outside gene matches: 3. CDR3 length equals 15 residues.

The rearrangement links TRBV19 to TRBJ1-6; TRBD1 matches 7 bases. V shed 10 bases, J shed 7 bases, and the junction held 10 bases outside the gene matches. This CDR3 is 14 amino acids long. Germline CDR1 and CDR2: LNHDA and SQIVND (reference sequence). CDR3 bases: TGTGCCACCAAGGACGGCAGGGGGAATTCACCCCTCCACTTT. It codes for CATKDGRGNSPLHF.

The J gene is TRBJ1-1, the V gene TRBV7-2; 7 nucleotides agree with TRBD1. The J segment lost 6 bases and the V segment lost 5 bases, leaving 9 bases of the junction unmatched. The V gene's germline CDR1 is SGHTA and CDR2 FQGNSA. The CDR3 sequence is 14 residues long. CDR3 residues: CASSPTADRAEAFF. DNA for the CDR3: TGTGCCAGCAGCCCGACGGCAGACAGGGCTGAAGCTTTCTTT.

This rearrangement joins TRBV4-1 to TRBJ1-4; tentatively, D is TRBD1 (5 bases). CDR3 length: 14 residues. The germline V gene encodes CDR1 MGHRA and CDR2 YSYEKL. V was trimmed by 3 bases and J by 5 bases, leaving 10 bases between them. CDR3 coding DNA: TGCGCCAGCAGCCAGCTACAGGAAAATGAAAAACTGTTTTTT. Encoded protein: CASSQLQENEKLFF.

The chain is built from TRBV28 and TRBJ1-1; 9 bases align to TRBD1. CDR1 and CDR2 from the germline V gene are MDHEN and SYDVKM. The junction had 12 bases not matched to a gene; V was cut back by 7 bases and J by 3 bases. The CDR3 consists of 16 residues. Here the CDR3 DNA reads TGTGCCAGCATAGGGTCGCCGGGACAGGGCCACACTGAAGCTTTCTTT. Encoded protein: CASIGSPGQGHTEAFF.

Here the CDR3 DNA reads TGTGCCAGCAGTTCCGAGCCGGGTCGTTTCTACGAGCAGTACTTC. It codes for CASSSEPGRFYEQYF. The chain joins TRBV27 to TRBJ2-7; D gene uncertain. V lost 4 bases to trimming and J lost 3 bases, with 16 bases between them. There are 15 residues in the CDR3. Germline V gene data show CDR1 as MNHEY and CDR2 as SMNVEV (reference sequence).

The J gene is TRBJ2-1, the V gene TRBV19, with D hard to call. The germline V gene encodes CDR1 LNHDA and CDR2 SQIVND (reference sequence). V lost 9 bases to trimming and J lost 7 bases, with 7 bases between them. The CDR3 extends over 10 amino acids. The CDR3 loop reads CAREKNEQFF. For the CDR3, the DNA is TGTGCCAGAGAGAAGAATGAGCAGTTCTTC.

The rearrangement joins TRBV6-5 to TRBJ1-5, with TRBD1 as a possible D gene (5 bases). From germline, CDR1 is MNHEY and CDR2 SVGAGI. Deletions cut 2 bases from V and 7 bases from J, with 12 bases between. The CDR3 spans 14 residues. CDR3 coding DNA: TGTGCCAGCAGTTACAGTCAGGGTGGACAGCCCCAGCATTTT. This encodes CASSYSQGGQPQHF.

V gene TRBV2 combines with J gene TRBJ1-6, with 7 bases lining up with TRBD1. CDR1 and CDR2 from the germline V gene are SNHLY and FYNNEI. This CDR3 region has 15 residues. V shed 2 bases and J 6 bases; nucleotides not matched to a gene: 4. The CDR3 is CASSETGVGNSPLHF. The CDR3 nucleotides are TGTGCCAGCAGTGAAACAGGGGTGGGTAATTCACCCCTCCACTTT.

The chain carries TRBV19 and TRBJ2-1; 12 bases match TRBD2. After removal of 4 bases from V and 6 bases from J, the junction contained 10 bases not matched to a gene. The germline gives CDR1 LNHDA, CDR2 SQIVND (reference sequence). The CDR3 consists of 17 residues. CDR3 bases: TGTGCCAGTAGTAAAGGGACTAGCGGGCGGCCGGGCAATGAGCAGTTCTTC. This gives the protein CASSKGTSGRPGNEQFF.